This T cell receptor beta chain was obtained from a study of shared clonotypes between healthy human individuals. This clone was detected a few times. The target antigen is unknown. Study observations and caveats: The naive CD4 repertoires of a handful of donors were compared, and approximately 5.3% of clonotypes were shared. Specimens sampled were limited to blood, with tissue repertoires likely differing.

The germline V gene has CDR1 SGHRS and CDR2 YFSETQ. Unmatched junction bases numbered 8, after V lost 7 bases and J lost 4 bases. This CDR3 comprises 14 residues. On sorted subsets, replicate PCRs used 200 to 250 ng DNA, or 25,000 to 35,000 T cell genomes. Sequencing used immunoSEQ multiplex PCR; TCRdb keeps in-frame clones, though not all of them. The data contain roughly 1,000,000 clones, 75% to 85% of them seen just once; the ten biggest clones take up approximately 0.52%. The source material was memory CD4+ T cells from PBMCs. Subset reported: CD45RA-negative fraction. This TCR derives from a man younger than 35 in good health. Some clones in this sample may be carry-over from other donors' samples. The V call is TRBV5-1, the J call TRBJ2-5, with 9 bases matching TRBD2. CDR3 DNA sequence: TGCGCCAGCCGAGAGGTAGCGGGAGCAGAGACCCAGTACTTC. It encodes CASREVAGAETQYF.